This TCR beta chain came from a study of beta chain features in type 1 diabetes. Turning to the study itself: The study found patients and healthy donors alike in age, gender and cell yields. Study observations and caveats: TCRB CDR3s were moderately but significantly shorter in Type 1 diabetes patients in all four CD4+ subsets.

Stem cell-like memory, regulatory, central memory and naive CD4+ cells were sorted via CD45RO/CCR7/CD25/CD127/CD95/CD27. Each sorted population was over 98% pure. Expressed TCRB transcripts got sequenced, as all isolated RNA was reverse transcribed. Here immunoSEQ multiplex PCR was the method, and the copy in TCRdb shows in-frame clones only, minus some. The sample has a few hundred thousand clones; 14% are singletons. This clone has more than one count but fewer than ten. Its antigen is currently unknown. What was sequenced was central memory CD4+ T cells from blood. The TCR was taken from a man aged 25-45 years in good health.

The CDR3, as DNA: TGCGCCAGCAGCTTGGAAGGGGGGCGGAACCCCCTCCACTTT. Translated: CASSLEGGRNPLHF. The chain links TRBV5-1 to TRBJ1-6, with a possible D match to TRBD1 (6 bases). The CDR3 length is 14 residues. CDR1 SGHRS and CDR2 YFSETQ come from the germline V gene. With 0 bases removed from V and 13 bases from J, the gap between germline ends came to 14 bases.